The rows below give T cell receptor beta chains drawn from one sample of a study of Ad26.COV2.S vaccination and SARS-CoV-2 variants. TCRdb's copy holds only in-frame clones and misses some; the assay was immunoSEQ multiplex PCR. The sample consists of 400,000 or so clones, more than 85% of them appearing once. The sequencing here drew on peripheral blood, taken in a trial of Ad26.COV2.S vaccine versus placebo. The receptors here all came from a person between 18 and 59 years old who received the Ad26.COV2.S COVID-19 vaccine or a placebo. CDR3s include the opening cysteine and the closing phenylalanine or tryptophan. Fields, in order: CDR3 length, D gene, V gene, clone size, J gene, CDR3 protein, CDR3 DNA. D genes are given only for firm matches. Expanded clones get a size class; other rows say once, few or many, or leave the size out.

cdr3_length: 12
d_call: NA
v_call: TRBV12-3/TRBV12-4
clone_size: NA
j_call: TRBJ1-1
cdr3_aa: CASSYQGFEAFF
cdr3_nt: TGTGCCAGCAGTTACCAAGGGTTTGAAGCTTTCTTT

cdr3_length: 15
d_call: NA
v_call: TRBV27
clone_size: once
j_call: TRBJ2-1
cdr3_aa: CASGTQGGGYNEQFF
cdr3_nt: TGTGCCAGCGGGACGCAGGGAGGCGGATACAATGAGCAGTTCTTC

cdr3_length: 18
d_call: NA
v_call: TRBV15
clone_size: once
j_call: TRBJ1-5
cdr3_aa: CATSPPGGMEVGNQPQHF
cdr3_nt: TGTGCCACCAGCCCGCCCGGGGGGATGGAAGTGGGCAATCAGCCCCAGCATTTT

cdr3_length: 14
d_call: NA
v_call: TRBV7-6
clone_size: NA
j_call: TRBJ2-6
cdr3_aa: CASSPLSGANVLTF
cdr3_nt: TGTGCCAGCAGTCCCCTCTCTGGGGCCAACGTCCTGACTTTC

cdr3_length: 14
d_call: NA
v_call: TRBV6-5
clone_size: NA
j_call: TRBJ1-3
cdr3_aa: CASSLGRGGNTIYF
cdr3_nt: TGTGCCAGCAGTCTTGGACGTGGTGGAAACACCATATATTTT

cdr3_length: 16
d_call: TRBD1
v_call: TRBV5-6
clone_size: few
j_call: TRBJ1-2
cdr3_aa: CASRDTTGVDNYGYTF
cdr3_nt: TGTGCCAGCAGAGATACTACAGGGGTGGATAACTATGGCTACACCTTC

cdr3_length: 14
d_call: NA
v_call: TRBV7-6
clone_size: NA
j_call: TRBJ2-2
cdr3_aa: CASSLAGENGELFF
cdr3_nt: TGTGCCAGCAGCTTGGCAGGGGAGAACGGGGAGCTGTTTTTT

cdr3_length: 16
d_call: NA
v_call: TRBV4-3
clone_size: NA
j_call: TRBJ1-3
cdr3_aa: CASSQEVRRTGNTIYF
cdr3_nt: TGCGCCAGCAGCCAAGAAGTTAGGAGGACTGGAAACACCATATATTTT

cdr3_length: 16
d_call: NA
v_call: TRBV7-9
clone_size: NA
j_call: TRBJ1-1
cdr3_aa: CASSLRDLGLNTEAFF
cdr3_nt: TGTGCCAGCAGCTTAAGGGACTTGGGGCTGAACACTGAAGCTTTCTTT

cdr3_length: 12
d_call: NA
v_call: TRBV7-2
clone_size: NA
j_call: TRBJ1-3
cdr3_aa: CASSLVQGTIYF
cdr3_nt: TGTGCCAGCAGCTTAGTTCAGGGTACCATATATTTT

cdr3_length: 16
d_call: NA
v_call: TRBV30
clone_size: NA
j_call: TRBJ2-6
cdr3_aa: CAWSVGLYSGANVLTF
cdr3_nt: TGTGCCTGGAGTGTTGGACTGTACTCTGGGGCCAACGTCCTGACTTTC

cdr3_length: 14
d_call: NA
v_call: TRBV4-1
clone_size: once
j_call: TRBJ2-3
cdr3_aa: CASSRGRNGDTQYF
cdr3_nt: TGCGCCAGCAGCCGCGGACGAAATGGAGATACGCAGTATTTT

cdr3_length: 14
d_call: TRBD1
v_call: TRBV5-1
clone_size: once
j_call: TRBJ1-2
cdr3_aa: CASSRDRGMDGYTF
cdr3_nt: TGCGCCAGCAGCCGCGACAGGGGAATGGATGGCTACACCTTC

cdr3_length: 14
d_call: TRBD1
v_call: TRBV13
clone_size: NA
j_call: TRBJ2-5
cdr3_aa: CASSQQGKEETQYF
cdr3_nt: TGTGCCAGCAGCCAACAGGGGAAGGAAGAGACCCAGTACTTC

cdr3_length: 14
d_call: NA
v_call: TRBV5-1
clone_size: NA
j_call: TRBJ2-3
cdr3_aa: CASSLTTGGDTQYF
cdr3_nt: TGCGCCAGCAGCTTAACGACAGGCGGAGATACGCAGTATTTT

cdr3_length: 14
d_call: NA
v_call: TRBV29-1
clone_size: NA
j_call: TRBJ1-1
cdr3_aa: CSVDPSRSGTEAFF
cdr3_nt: TGCAGCGTTGACCCGTCTCGGTCTGGCACTGAAGCTTTCTTT

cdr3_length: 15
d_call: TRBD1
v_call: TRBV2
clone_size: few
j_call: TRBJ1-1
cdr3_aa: CASSSWDRRNTEAFF
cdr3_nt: TGTGCCAGCAGTTCTTGGGACAGGCGGAACACTGAAGCTTTCTTT

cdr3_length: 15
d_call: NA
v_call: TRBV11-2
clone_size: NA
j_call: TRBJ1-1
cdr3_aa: CASSLVYGLNTEAFF
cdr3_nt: TGTGCCAGCAGCTTAGTATACGGCTTGAACACTGAAGCTTTCTTT

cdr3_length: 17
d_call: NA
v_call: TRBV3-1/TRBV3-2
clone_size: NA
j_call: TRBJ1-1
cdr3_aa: CASSPPGGRQTVKEAFF
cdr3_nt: TGTGCCAGCAGCCCACCGGGGGGGAGACAGACCGTTAAGGAAGCTTTCTTT

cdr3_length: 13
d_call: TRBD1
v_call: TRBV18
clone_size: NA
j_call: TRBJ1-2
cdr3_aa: CASSSGQGNGYTF
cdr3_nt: TGTGCCAGCTCCTCGGGACAGGGGAATGGCTACACCTTC

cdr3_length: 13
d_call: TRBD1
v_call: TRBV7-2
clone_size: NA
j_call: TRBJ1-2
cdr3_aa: CASSSRQGYGYTF
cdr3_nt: TGTGCCAGCAGCTCGCGACAGGGCTATGGCTACACCTTC

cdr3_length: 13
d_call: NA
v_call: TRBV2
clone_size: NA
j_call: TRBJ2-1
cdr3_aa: CASSREYYNEQFF
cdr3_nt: TGTGCCAGCAGTCGGGAGTATTACAATGAGCAGTTCTTC

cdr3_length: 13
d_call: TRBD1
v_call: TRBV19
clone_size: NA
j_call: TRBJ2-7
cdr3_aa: CASRGTGGNEQYF
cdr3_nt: TGTGCCAGTAGAGGGACAGGGGGCAACGAGCAGTACTTC

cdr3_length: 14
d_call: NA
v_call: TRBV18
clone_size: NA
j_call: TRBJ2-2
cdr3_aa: CASSPGTKTGELFF
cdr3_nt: TGTGCCAGCTCACCCGGGACGAAAACCGGGGAGCTGTTTTTT

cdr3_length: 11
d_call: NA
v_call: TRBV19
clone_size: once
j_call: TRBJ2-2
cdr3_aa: CASTQGGELFF
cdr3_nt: TGTGCCAGCACCCAGGGAGGGGAGCTGTTTTTT

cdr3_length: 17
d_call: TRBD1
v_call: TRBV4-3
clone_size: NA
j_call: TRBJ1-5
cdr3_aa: CASSQKFTRGGAQPQHF
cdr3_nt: TGCGCCAGCAGCCAAAAGTTTACCCGAGGGGGCGCTCAGCCCCAGCATTTT

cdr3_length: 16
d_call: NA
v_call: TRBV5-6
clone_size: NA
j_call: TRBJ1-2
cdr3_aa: CASSRDPGARAYGYTF
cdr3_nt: TGTGCCAGCAGCCGGGACCCCGGGGCCAGGGCGTATGGCTACACCTTC

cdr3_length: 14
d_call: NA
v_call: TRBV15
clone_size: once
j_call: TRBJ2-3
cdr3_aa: CATSRDRGLDTQYF
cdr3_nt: TGTGCCACCAGCAGAGATAGAGGGCTGGATACGCAGTATTTT

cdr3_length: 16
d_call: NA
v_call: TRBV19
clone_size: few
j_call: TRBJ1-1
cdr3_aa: CASSITGGGGNTEAFF
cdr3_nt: TGTGCCAGTAGTATTACTGGTGGAGGAGGGAACACTGAAGCTTTCTTT

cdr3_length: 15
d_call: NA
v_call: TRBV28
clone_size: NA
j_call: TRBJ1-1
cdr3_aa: CASSSRAGTFTEAFF
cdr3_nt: TGTGCCAGCAGTTCCAGAGCCGGGACCTTCACTGAAGCTTTCTTT

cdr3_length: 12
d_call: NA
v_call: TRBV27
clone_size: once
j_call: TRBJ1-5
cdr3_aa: CASSLDGGPQHF
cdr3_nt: TGTGCCAGCAGTTTAGACGGGGGGCCCCAGCATTTT

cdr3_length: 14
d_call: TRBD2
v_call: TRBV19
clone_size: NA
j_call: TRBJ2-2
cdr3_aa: CAASTSGDTGELFF
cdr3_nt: TGTGCCGCCTCGACTAGCGGGGACACCGGGGAGCTGTTTTTT

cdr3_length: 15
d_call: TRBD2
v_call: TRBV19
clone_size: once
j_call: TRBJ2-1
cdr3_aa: CASSKQRGPYNEQFF
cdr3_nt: TGTGCCAGTAGTAAACAGCGGGGACCCTACAATGAGCAGTTCTTC

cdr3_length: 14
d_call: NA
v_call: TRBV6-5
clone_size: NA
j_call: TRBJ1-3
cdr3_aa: CASSYGASGNTIYF
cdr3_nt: TGTGCCAGCAGTTACGGGGCCTCTGGAAACACCATATATTTT

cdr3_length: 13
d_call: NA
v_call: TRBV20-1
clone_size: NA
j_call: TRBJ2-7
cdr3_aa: CSASGVIIYEQYF
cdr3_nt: TGCAGTGCTAGTGGGGTCATCATCTACGAGCAGTACTTC

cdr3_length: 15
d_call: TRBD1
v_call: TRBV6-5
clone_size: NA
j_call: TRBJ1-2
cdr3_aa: CASITGGYFGNGYTF
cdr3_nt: TGTGCCAGCATCACAGGGGGCTATTTTGGCAATGGCTACACCTTC

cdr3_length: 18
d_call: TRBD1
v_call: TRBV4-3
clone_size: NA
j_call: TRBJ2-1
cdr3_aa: CASSQATGGIGSYNEQFF
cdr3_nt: TGCGCCAGCAGCCAAGCGACAGGGGGCATCGGCTCCTACAATGAGCAGTTCTTC

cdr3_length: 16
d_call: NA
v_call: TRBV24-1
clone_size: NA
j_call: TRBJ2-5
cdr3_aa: CATSDLGPPLQETQYF
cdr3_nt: TGTGCCACCAGTGACTTGGGGCCTCCCCTGCAAGAGACCCAGTACTTC

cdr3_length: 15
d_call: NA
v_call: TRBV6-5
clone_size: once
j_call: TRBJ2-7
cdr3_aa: CASRQLQGRDYEQYF
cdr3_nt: TGTGCCAGCAGACAATTACAGGGGAGGGACTACGAGCAGTACTTC

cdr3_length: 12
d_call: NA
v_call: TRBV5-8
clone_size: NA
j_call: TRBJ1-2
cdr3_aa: CASSLDSYGYTF
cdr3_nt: TGTGCCAGCAGCTTGGACTCCTATGGCTACACCTTC